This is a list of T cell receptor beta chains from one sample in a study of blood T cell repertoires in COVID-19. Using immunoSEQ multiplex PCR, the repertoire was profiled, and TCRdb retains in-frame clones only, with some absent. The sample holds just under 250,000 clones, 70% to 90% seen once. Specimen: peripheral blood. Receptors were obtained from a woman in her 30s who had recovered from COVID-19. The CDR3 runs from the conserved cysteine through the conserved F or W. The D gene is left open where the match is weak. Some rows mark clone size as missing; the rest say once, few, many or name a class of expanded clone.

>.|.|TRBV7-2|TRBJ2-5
CASSFEPDYQETQYF
TGTGCCAGCAGCTTTGAACCAGATTACCAAGAGACCCAGTACTTC
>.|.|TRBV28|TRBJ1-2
CASSLLRDYGYTF
TGTGCCAGCAGTTTACTGAGGGACTATGGCTACACCTTC
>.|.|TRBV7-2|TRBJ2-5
CASSLRTSPRETQYF
TGTGCCAGCAGCTTAAGGACAAGCCCGCGGGAGACCCAGTACTTC
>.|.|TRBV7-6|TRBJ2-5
CASSLFLAEETQYF
TGTGCCAGCAGCTTATTTTTAGCGGAAGAGACCCAGTACTTC
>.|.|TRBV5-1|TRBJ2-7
CASSWTSSGTSAYEQYF
TGCGCCAGCAGCTGGACCTCTTCCGGGACTTCTGCCTACGAGCAGTACTTC
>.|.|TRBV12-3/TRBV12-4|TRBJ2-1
CASSLLGAGEQFF
TGTGCCAGCAGTCTACTAGGTGCGGGTGAGCAGTTCTTC
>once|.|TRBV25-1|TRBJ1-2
CASRWGGSYGYTF
TGTGCCAGCAGGTGGGGGGGGAGCTATGGCTACACCTTC
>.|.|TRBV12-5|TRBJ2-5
CASAPSYPGGQETQYF
TGTGCTAGTGCCCCAAGCTACCCCGGGGGTCAAGAGACCCAGTACTTC
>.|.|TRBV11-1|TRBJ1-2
CASSLIGGGARTF
TGTGCCAGCAGCCTCATAGGGGGGGGCGCGCGCACCTTC
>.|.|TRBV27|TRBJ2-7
CASSLRHLSYEQYF
TGTGCCAGCAGTTTACGACATCTCTCCTACGAGCAGTACTTC
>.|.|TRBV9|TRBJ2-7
CASSPHQGSYEQYF
TGTGCCAGCAGCCCTCATCAGGGGTCCTACGAGCAGTACTTC
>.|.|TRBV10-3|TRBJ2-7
CAISEFDTTHF
TGTGCCATCAGTGAGTTTGACACCACACACTTC
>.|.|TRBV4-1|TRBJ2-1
CASSQDRVEGEQFF
TGCGCCAGCAGCCAGGACCGGGTGGAGGGTGAGCAGTTCTTC
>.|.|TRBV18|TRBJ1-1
CASSPQSLRGGNTEAFF
TGTGCCAGCTCACCACAGTCGTTAAGAGGGGGGAACACTGAAGCTTTCTTT
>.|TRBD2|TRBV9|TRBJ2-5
CASRGGTSETQYF
TGTGCCAGCAGGGGGGGGACTTCGGAGACCCAGTACTTC
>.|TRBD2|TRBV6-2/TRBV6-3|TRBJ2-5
CASSYSLGLAGGETQYF
TGTGCCAGCAGTTACTCGTTGGGGCTAGCGGGGGGCGAGACCCAGTACTTC
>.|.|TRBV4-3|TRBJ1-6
CASSREGHSKGSPLHF
TGCGCCAGCAGCCGAGAGGGACATTCAAAAGGCTCACCCCTCCACTTT
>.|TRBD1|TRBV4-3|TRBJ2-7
CASSQGDRGFSNEQYF
TGCGCCAGCAGCCAGGGGGACAGGGGGTTCTCCAACGAGCAGTACTTC
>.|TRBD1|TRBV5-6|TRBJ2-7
CASVHRIQGTYEQYF
TGTGCCAGCGTACACCGAATACAGGGGACCTACGAGCAGTACTTC
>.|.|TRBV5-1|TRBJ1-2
CASSLESQSGYTF
TGCGCCAGCAGCTTGGAATCACAGTCTGGCTACACCTTC
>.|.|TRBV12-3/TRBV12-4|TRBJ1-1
CASSFMSEAFF
TGTGCCAGCAGTTTTATGTCTGAAGCTTTCTTT
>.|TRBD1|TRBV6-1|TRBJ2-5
CASSELGGWTQYF
TGTGCCAGCAGTGAGCTAGGGGGCTGGACCCAGTACTTC
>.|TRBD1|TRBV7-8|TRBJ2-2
CASSSVGGTGSTGELFF
TGTGCCAGCAGCTCGGTTGGAGGGACAGGGTCCACCGGGGAGCTGTTTTTT
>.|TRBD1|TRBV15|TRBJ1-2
CATSRGTGAYGYTF
TGTGCCACCAGCAGGGGGACAGGGGCTTATGGCTACACCTTC
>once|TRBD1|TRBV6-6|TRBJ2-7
CASSASTGTGGYEQYF
TGTGCCAGCAGTGCTTCTACCGGGACAGGGGGTTATGAGCAGTACTTC
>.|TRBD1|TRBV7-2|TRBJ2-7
CASSSTTGTGLEQYF
TGTGCCAGCAGCTCTACCACCGGGACAGGGTTAGAGCAGTACTTC
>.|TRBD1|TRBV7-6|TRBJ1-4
CASSVRTGATNEKLFF
TGTGCCAGCAGCGTAAGGACAGGGGCAACTAATGAAAAACTGTTTTTT
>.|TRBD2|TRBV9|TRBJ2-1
CASSRLAGVTGGYNEQFF
TGTGCCAGCAGTAGACTAGCGGGGGTAACAGGGGGTTACAATGAGCAGTTCTTC
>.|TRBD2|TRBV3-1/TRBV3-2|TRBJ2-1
CASSRAGGPYNEQFF
TGTGCCAGCAGTCGAGCGGGGGGGCCGTACAATGAGCAGTTCTTC
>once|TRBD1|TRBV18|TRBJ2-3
CASSARQGPDTQYF
TGTGCCAGCTCAGCCAGACAGGGCCCAGATACGCAGTATTTT
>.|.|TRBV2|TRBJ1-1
CASSRSGSTEAFF
TGTGCCAGCAGCCGATCTGGGAGCACTGAAGCTTTCTTT
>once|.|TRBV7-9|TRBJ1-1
CASSLLKGDTEAFF
TGTGCCAGCAGCTTATTAAAGGGGGACACTGAAGCTTTCTTT
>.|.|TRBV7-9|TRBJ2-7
CASSLEPGQYYEQYF
TGTGCCAGCAGCTTAGAACCTGGACAGTACTACGAGCAGTACTTC
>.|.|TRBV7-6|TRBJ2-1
CASSLGGHNVDEQFF
TGTGCCAGCAGCTTAGGTGGTCACAACGTGGATGAGCAGTTCTTC
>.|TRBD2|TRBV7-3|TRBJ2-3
CASSLERGADTQYF
TGTGCCAGCAGCTTAGAGCGGGGGGCAGATACGCAGTATTTT
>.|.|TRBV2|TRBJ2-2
CASSGARTGELFF
TGTGCCAGCAGTGGGGCCAGAACCGGGGAGCTGTTTTTT
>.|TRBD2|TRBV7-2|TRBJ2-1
CASSFEGLAGNNEQFF
TGTGCCAGCAGCTTTGAGGGACTAGCGGGAAACAATGAGCAGTTCTTC
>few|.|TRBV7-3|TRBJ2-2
CASSLESTGELFF
TGTGCCAGCAGCTTAGAGAGTACCGGGGAGCTGTTTTTT
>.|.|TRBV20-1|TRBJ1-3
CSASNRAGNTIYF
TGCAGTGCTAGTAACAGGGCAGGAAACACCATATATTTT
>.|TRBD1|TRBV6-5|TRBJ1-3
CASSNRGGGNTIYF
TGTGCCAGCAGTAACAGGGGGGGTGGAAACACCATATATTTT
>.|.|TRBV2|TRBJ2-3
CASSVDSTDTQYF
TGTGCCAGCAGTGTAGACTCCACAGATACGCAGTATTTT
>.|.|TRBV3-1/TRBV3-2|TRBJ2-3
CASGAGANTDTQYF
TGTGCCAGCGGCGCGGGGGCCAACACAGATACGCAGTATTTT
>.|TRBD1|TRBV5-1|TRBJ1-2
CASSLDRGLGYTF
TGCGCCAGCAGCTTGGACAGGGGGCTTGGCTACACCTTC
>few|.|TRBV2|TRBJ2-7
CASSPTGNYEQYF
TGTGCCAGCAGTCCCACAGGCAACTACGAGCAGTACTTC
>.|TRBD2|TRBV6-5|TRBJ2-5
CASSYSPAGAQETQYF
TGTGCCAGCAGTTACTCACCAGCGGGGGCCCAAGAGACCCAGTACTTC
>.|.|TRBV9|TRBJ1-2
CASSVLGHSSYGYTF
TGTGCCAGCAGCGTACTGGGACATAGTAGCTATGGCTACACCTTC
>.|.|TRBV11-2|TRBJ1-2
CASSPSYGYTF
TGTGCCAGCAGCCCCAGCTATGGCTACACCTTC
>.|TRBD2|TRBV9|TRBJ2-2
CASSKTSGGGGELFF
TGTGCCAGCAGCAAGACTAGCGGGGGTGGTGGGGAGCTGTTTTTT
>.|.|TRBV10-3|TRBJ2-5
CAISDSSGETQYF
TGTGCCATCAGTGATAGCTCGGGAGAGACCCAGTACTTC
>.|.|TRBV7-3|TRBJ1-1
CASSSYTGTISEAFF
TGTGCCAGCAGCTCATACACCGGGACAATCTCTGAAGCTTTCTTT